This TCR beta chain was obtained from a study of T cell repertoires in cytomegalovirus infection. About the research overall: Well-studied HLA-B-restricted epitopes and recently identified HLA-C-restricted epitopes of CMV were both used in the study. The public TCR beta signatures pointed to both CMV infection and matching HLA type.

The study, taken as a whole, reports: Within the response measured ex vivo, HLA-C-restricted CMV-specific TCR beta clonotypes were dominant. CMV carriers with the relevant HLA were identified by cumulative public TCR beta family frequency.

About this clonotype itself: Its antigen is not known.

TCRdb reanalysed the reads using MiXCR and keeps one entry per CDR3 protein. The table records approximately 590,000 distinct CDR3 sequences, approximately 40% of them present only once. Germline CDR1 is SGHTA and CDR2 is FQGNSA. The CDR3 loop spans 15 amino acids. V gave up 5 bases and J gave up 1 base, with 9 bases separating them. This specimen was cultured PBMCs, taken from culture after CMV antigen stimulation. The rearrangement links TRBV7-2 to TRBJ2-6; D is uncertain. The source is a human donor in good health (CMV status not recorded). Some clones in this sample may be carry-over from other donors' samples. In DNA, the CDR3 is TGTGCCAGCAGCCCCCCACGTTCTGGGGCCAACGTCCTGACTTTC. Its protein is CASSPPRSGANVLTF.